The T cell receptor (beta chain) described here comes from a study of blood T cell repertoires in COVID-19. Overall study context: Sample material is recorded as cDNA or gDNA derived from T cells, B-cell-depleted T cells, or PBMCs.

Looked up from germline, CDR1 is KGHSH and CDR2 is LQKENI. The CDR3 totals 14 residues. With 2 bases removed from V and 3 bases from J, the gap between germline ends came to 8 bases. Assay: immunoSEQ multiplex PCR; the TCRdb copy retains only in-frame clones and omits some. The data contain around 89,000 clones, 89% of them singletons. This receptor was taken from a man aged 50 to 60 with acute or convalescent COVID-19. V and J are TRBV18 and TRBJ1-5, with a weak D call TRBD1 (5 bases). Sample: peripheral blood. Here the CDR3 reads CASSPGGLNQPQHF. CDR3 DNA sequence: TGTGCCAGCTCACCAGGGGGACTCAATCAGCCCCAGCATTTT.